The 3 T cell receptor beta chains below were found in one sample sequenced in a study of blood T cell repertoires in COVID-19. Sequencing used immunoSEQ multiplex PCR; TCRdb keeps in-frame clones, though not all of them. Of about 260,000 clones in the sample, around 87% are singletons; the top ten hold about 1.6%. The sample taken for sequencing was peripheral blood. The receptors come from a woman between 40 and 55 years old who had recovered from COVID-19.

The chain employs TRBV18 and TRBJ2-2; possible D gene TRBD2, 6 bases. This CDR3 has 15 amino acids. Between the trimmed V and J ends, which lost 4 bases and 3 bases, there was a span of 12 bases. From germline, CDR1 is KGHSH and CDR2 LQKENI. CDR3 DNA: TGTGCCAGCTCACTTCAGGAGGGGTACACCGGGGAGCTGTTTTTT. As protein: CASSLQEGYTGELFF.

Notes on this clone: This same CDR3 is encoded by further DNA sequences in the sample. The chain is built from TRBV5-1 and TRBJ2-3; D unclear. The CDR3 contains 12 residues. V lost 2 bases to trimming and J lost 4 bases, with 5 bases between them. Germline CDR1 and CDR2: SGHRS and YFSETQ. The CDR3 nucleotides are TGCGCCAGCAGCTTAGCCTCAGATACGCAGTATTTT. It is translated as CASSLASDTQYF.

The chain links TRBV29-1 to TRBJ1-6; D gene unclear. Germline V gene data show CDR1 as SQVTM and CDR2 as ANQGSEA. Trimming shortened V by 4 bases and J by 9 bases, and 7 bases separated the two germline ends. The CDR3 has 11 residues. Written as DNA, the CDR3 is TGCAGCGTTGGTGAGGGTTCACCCCTCCACTTT. Translation gives CSVGEGSPLHF.